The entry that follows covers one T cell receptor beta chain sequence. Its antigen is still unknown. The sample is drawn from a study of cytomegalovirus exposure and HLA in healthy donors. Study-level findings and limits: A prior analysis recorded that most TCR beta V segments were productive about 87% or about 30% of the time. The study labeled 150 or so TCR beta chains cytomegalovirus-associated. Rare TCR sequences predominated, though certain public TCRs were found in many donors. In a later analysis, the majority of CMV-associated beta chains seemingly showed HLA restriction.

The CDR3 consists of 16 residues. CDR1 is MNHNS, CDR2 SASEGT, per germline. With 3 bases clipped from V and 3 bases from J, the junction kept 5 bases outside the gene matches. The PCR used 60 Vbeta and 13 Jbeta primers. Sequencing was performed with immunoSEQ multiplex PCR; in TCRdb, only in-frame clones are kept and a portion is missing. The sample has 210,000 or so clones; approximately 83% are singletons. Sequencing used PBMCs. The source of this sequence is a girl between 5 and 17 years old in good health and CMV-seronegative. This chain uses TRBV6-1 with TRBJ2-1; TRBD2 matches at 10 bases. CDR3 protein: CASSEDSGGNYNEQFF. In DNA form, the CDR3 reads TGTGCCAGCAGTGAGGATAGCGGGGGGAACTACAATGAGCAGTTCTTC.